These 14 T cell receptor beta chains originate from one sample sequenced in a study of CD8+ T cells in alopecia areata. Reverse transcription of extracted RNA yielded cDNA, which provided the sequencing template. This table comes from immunoSEQ multiplex PCR, and its TCRdb copy is limited to in-frame clones, with some not included. The sample includes 100,000 to 150,000 clones, approximately 49% of them seen just once. This sample comprised CD8+ T cells sorted from blood, obtained at week 0. The receptors here all came from a human donor with alopecia areata.

This sequence joins TRBV7-9 and TRBJ2-7; the match to TRBD1 covers 7 bases. The CDR3 totals 16 residues. V lost 5 bases to trimming and J lost 0 bases; unmatched junction nucleotides: 10. Germline V gene data show CDR1 as SEHNR and CDR2 as FQNEAQ (reference sequence). In nucleotides, the CDR3 is TGTGCCAGCAGCGGATGGAAGGGACAGAGCTCCTACGAGCAGTACTTC. As protein: CASSGWKGQSSYEQYF.

This chain connects TRBV29-1 to TRBJ2-2, with D uncertain. CDR3 size: 13 residues. The V gene's germline CDR1 is SQVTM and CDR2 ANQGSEA. Trimming shortened V by 6 bases and J by 1 base, and 9 bases separated the two germline ends. CDR3 DNA: TGCAGCGTAGACAAGTTGAACACCGGGGAGCTGTTTTTT. It specifies CSVDKLNTGELFF.

The CDR3 loop reads CASSVAGTYEQYF. The DNA for the CDR3 is TGTGCCAGCAGCGTAGCCGGTACCTACGAGCAGTACTTC. The chain carries TRBV9 and TRBJ2-7; D not certain. V gave up 0 bases and J gave up 2 bases, with 6 bases separating them. The V gene's germline CDR1 is SGDLS and CDR2 YYNGEE. CDR3 length: 13 residues.

The table lists this clone with a few counts. The chain recombines TRBV29-1 with TRBJ2-7, with 7 bases matching TRBD1. V dropped 6 bases and J dropped 3; count of bases not matched to a gene: 5. Germline V gene lookup returns CDR1 SQVTM and CDR2 ANQGSEA. The CDR3 sequence is 12 residues long. Here the CDR3 reads CSVATGIYEQYF. The CDR3 nucleotides read TGCAGCGTGGCGACAGGGATCTACGAGCAGTACTTC.

This sequence joins TRBV5-1 and TRBJ2-7, with D perhaps TRBD1 or TRBD2 (5 bases each). CDR3 length equals 14 residues. The V end was cut by 4 bases, the J end by 0 bases, with 11 bases between. In germline, CDR1 is SGHRS, CDR2 YFSETQ. The chain's CDR3 is CASSPAGTSYEQYF. The CDR3 DNA follows: TGCGCCAGCAGCCCAGCAGGGACCTCCTACGAGCAGTACTTC.

In DNA form, the CDR3 reads TGTGCCAGCAGTTATAGGGACGACTATGGCTACACCTTC. It encodes CASSYRDDYGYTF. V gene TRBV27 combines with J gene TRBJ1-2; weak D call: TRBD1 (5 bases). Trimming left V 4 bases short and J 3 bases short, with 9 bases between. This CDR3 comprises 13 residues. The germline gives CDR1 MNHEY, CDR2 SMNVEV (reference sequence).

In its sample, this clone was seen a few times. The chain recombines TRBV27 with TRBJ1-2; D gene ambiguous. Germline CDR1 and CDR2: MNHEY and SMNVEV (reference sequence). The V end was cut by 4 bases, the J end by 4 bases, with 16 bases between. The length of the CDR3 is 15 residues. The CDR3 reads CASSSSLRSIYGYTF. The CDR3 nucleotides read TGTGCCAGCAGTTCGTCACTACGTTCGATCTATGGCTACACCTTC.

In its sample, this clone was seen a few times. V usage is TRBV4-2 and J usage is TRBJ2-3; no clear D gene. Trimming shortened V by 1 base and J by 0 bases, and 2 bases separated the two germline ends. The germline gives CDR1 LGHNA, CDR2 YNFKEQ. The CDR3 contains 13 residues. CDR3 in amino acids: CASSQASTDTQYF. CDR3 coding DNA: TGTGCCAGCAGCCAAGCGAGCACAGATACGCAGTATTTT.

This clone was counted between two and nine times. The CDR3 here is CASSLNREQYF. The CDR3, as DNA: TGCGCCAGCAGCTTGAACAGGGAACAGTACTTC. The rearrangement uses TRBV5-1 and TRBJ2-7, with a tentative D call TRBD1 (6 bases). This CDR3 has 11 residues. Trimming pared 1 base from V and 10 bases from J, leaving 9 bases between. Germline V gene lookup returns CDR1 SGHRS and CDR2 YFSETQ.

V is TRBV5-6 and J is TRBJ1-2; no definite D call. This CDR3 has 12 residues. V lost 2 bases, J lost 8 bases, and 10 bases lay in between. Germline values: CDR1 SGHDT, CDR2 YYEEEE. Written as DNA, the CDR3 is TGTGCCAGCAGCTTTTCCAGTCAAGGCTACACCTTC. It is translated as CASSFSSQGYTF.

The rearrangement links TRBV30 to TRBJ1-1; D not resolved. Trimming removed 5 bases at V and 3 bases at J, with 10 bases between. CDR1 is GTSNPN and CDR2 is SVGIG in the germline V gene (reference sequence). The CDR3 totals 12 residues. CDR3 sequence reads: CAWVGYDTEAFF. The DNA of the CDR3 is TGTGCCTGGGTTGGGTATGACACTGAAGCTTTCTTT.

The chain has TRBV6-5 and TRBJ2-7, with a possible D match to TRBD1 (7 bases). V was pared by 8 bases and J by 2 bases, with 13 bases between. From germline, CDR1 is MNHEY and CDR2 SVGAGI. The CDR3 covers 13 residues. The chain's CDR3 is CASWGDSAYEQYF. The CDR3 nucleotides read TGTGCCAGCTGGGGGGACAGCGCCTACGAGCAGTACTTC.

This chain links TRBV29-1 with TRBJ2-1; D remains ambiguous. The CDR3 covers 10 residues. Trimming took off 3 bases at V and 9 bases at J, with 6 bases between the two ends. Germline V gene data show CDR1 as SQVTM and CDR2 as ANQGSEA. The CDR3: CSVEDPEQFF. The CDR3 DNA sequence: TGCAGCGTTGAGGATCCTGAGCAGTTCTTC.

This clone was seen only a few times. CDR3: CASSPTEETQYF. The CDR3, as DNA: TGTGCCAGCTCACCCACGGAAGAGACCCAGTACTTC. This chain joins TRBV18 and TRBJ2-5; D not certain. V was cut by 3 bases and J by 3 bases, with 5 bases left in between. Per the germline V gene, CDR1 is KGHSH and CDR2 is LQKENI. There are 12 residues in the CDR3.